Below, 8 T cell receptor beta chains from the same sample are listed, as sequenced in a study of glioma-infiltrating T cells after dendritic cell vaccination. Generated by immunoSEQ multiplex PCR, the TCRdb table keeps only in-frame clones and is missing some. The table lists some 70,000 clones, around 81% of them singletons. Here the sequenced sample was blood, taken before dendritic cell vaccination. All receptors derive from a human donor with glioblastoma.

This clone has just a few counts. The J gene is TRBJ2-7, the V gene TRBV7-3, with D hard to call. V shed 1 base and J shed 3 bases, with 7 bases lying between them. Per germline, CDR1 SGHTA and CDR2 FQGTGA. This CDR3 has 13 residues. This chain's CDR3 is CASSLNRGYEQYF. CDR3 nucleotides: TGTGCCAGCAGCTTAAACCGCGGCTACGAGCAGTACTTC. The whole variable domain, remainder taken from reference TRBV7-3 and TRBJ2-7, is GAGVSQTPSNKVTEKGKYVELRCDPISGHTALYWYRQSLGQGPEFLIYFQGTGAADDSGLPNDRFFAVRPEGSVSTLKIQRTERGDSAVYLCASSLNRGYEQYFGPGTRLTVT.

This clone was seen a handful of times. The chain has TRBV6-6 and TRBJ1-1; D gene unclear. There are 14 residues in the CDR3. Per the germline V gene, CDR1 is MNHNY and CDR2 is SVGAGI (reference sequence). Trimming removed 0 bases from V and 7 bases from J, with 12 bases in between. The CDR3 nucleotides read TGTGCCAGCAGTTACTCGGGCTATCAGAGTGAAGCTTTCTTT. This encodes CASSYSGYQSEAFF.

J is TRBJ1-3 and V is TRBV9; D ambiguous. The germline V gene encodes CDR1 SGDLS and CDR2 YYNGEE. This CDR3 contains 15 residues. With 0 bases removed from V and 9 bases from J, the gap between germline ends came to 16 bases. CDR3 sequence reads: CASSVASGEYGTIYF. CDR3 in DNA: TGTGCCAGCAGCGTAGCTTCCGGAGAATATGGCACCATATATTTT.

V gene TRBV9 combines with J gene TRBJ2-3, with D tentatively TRBD2 (5 bases). CDR1 SGDLS and CDR2 YYNGEE come from the germline V gene. The CDR3 covers 14 residues. The V gene lost 1 base and the J gene lost 4 bases, with 10 bases spanning the gap. The CDR3 here is CASSVFAGSDTQYF. Here the CDR3 DNA reads TGTGCCAGCAGCGTATTTGCGGGCTCAGATACGCAGTATTTT.

The J gene is TRBJ2-1, the V gene TRBV30, with D possibly being TRBD2 (7 bases). The germline V gene encodes CDR1 GTSNPN and CDR2 SVGIG (reference sequence). Trimming took off 0 bases at V and 2 bases at J, with 14 bases between the two ends. This CDR3 contains 16 residues. The CDR3 protein is CAWSVQGGEPYNEQFF. For the CDR3, the DNA is TGTGCCTGGAGTGTACAAGGGGGGGAGCCCTACAATGAGCAGTTCTTC.

The chain has TRBV5-4 and TRBJ1-3; maybe TRBD1 (5 bases). This CDR3 has 16 residues. V lost 4 bases, J lost 3 bases, and 17 bases lay in between. The germline gives CDR1 SGHNT, CDR2 YYREEE (reference sequence). As DNA, the CDR3 is TGTGCCAGCAGCGCGGGGGGGATTAGTAGTGGAAACACCATATATTTT. It codes for CASSAGGISSGNTIYF.

The chain is built from TRBV11-2 and TRBJ2-3; 11 nucleotides agree with TRBD2. CDR1 and CDR2 from the germline V gene are SGHAT and FQNNGV. J was trimmed by 5 bases and V by 4 bases; bases with no gene match: 5. The CDR3 contains 15 residues. Here the CDR3 DNA reads TGTGCCAGCAGCTCGACTAGCGGGGCTAGAGATACGCAGTATTTT. Amino acids: CASSSTSGARDTQYF. Looking up the rest from reference TRBV11-2 and TRBJ2-3 gives the full variable domain: EAGVAQSPRYKIIEKRQSVAFWCNPISGHATLYWYQQILGQGPKLLIQFQNNGVVDDSQLPKDRFSAERLKGVDSTLKIQPAKLEDSAVYLCASSSTSGARDTQYFGPGTRLTVL.

This clone has a single count. The chain employs TRBV5-1 and TRBJ2-1; D remains ambiguous. Trimming took 3 bases from V and 3 from J, leaving 16 bases between them. This CDR3 is 16 amino acids long. Germline-derived CDR1 and CDR2 are SGHRS and YFSETQ. The CDR3 DNA sequence: TGCGCCAGCAGCTCCTTTGTAGCCGAGTTCTACAATGAGCAGTTCTTC. Its protein is CASSSFVAEFYNEQFF.